These T cell receptor beta chains were read from a single sample in a study of T-cell reconstitution after alpha-beta-depleted transplantation in children. MiXCR, applied by TCRdb to the PCR reads, yields one record per CDR3 protein. Among over 550,000 distinct CDR3 sequences listed, under 12% were seen once. Sequencing used PBMCs from the stem cell graft donor, obtained from the stem cell graft. The receptors shown here come from a human donor who donated a stem cell graft to a child with acute myeloid leukemia. The CDR3 runs from the conserved cysteine through the conserved F or W. A D gene is named only where the DNA matches it firmly. Size tells how often a clone was seen (once, few, many) or the class of an expanded clone, and some rows leave it out.

clone_size	v_call	j_call	d_call	cdr3_aa	cdr3_nt
few	TRBV20-1	TRBJ2-3	-	CSAQRGSTSTDTQYF	TGCAGTGCCCAGAGAGGGTCAACTAGCACAGATACGCAGTATTTT
few	TRBV5-6	TRBJ1-1	-	CASSLSPGTNTEAFF	TGTGCCAGCAGCTTGAGTCCAGGGACGAACACTGAAGCTTTCTTT
-	TRBV20-1	TRBJ2-3	-	CSAVSRATSTDTQYF	TGCAGTGCGGTCAGCAGAGCGACTAGCACAGATACGCAGTATTTT
few	TRBV2	TRBJ2-2	-	CASRGLISSTGELFF	TGTGCCAGCAGAGGACTAATTAGTTCCACCGGGGAGCTGTTTTTT
-	TRBV4-2	TRBJ2-3	TRBD1	CASSPGQGETDTQYF	TGTGCCAGCAGCCCCGGACAGGGGGAGACAGATACGCAGTATTTT
few	TRBV19	TRBJ2-7	-	CASSTLRQSEQYF	TGTGCCAGTAGTACTCTTCGACAGAGCGAGCAGTACTTC
few	TRBV12-3/TRBV12-4	TRBJ2-6	TRBD2	CASSFKTSGSSGANVLTF	TGTGCCAGCAGTTTTAAGACTAGCGGGAGCTCTGGGGCCAACGTCCTGACTTTC
many	TRBV5-1	TRBJ2-7	-	CASSLGGTTSYEQYF	TGCGCCAGCAGCTTGGGGGGGACAACCTCCTACGAGCAGTACTTC
few	TRBV5-1	TRBJ2-7	-	CASSLVRTVNGEQYF	TGCGCCAGCAGCTTGGTTAGGACCGTAAATGGCGAGCAGTACTTC
many	TRBV7-2	TRBJ2-5	-	CASSLAPTYQETQYF	TGTGCCAGCAGCTTAGCTCCCACTTACCAAGAGACCCAGTACTTC
many	TRBV3-1	TRBJ1-1	TRBD1	CASSQSTGGTEAFF	TGTGCCAGCAGCCAATCAACAGGGGGCACTGAAGCTTTCTTT
-	TRBV12-3/TRBV12-4	TRBJ1-4	TRBD1	CASSPLQGRDEKLFF	TGTGCCAGCAGCCCCCTACAGGGGAGGGATGAAAAACTGTTTTTT
many	TRBV3-1	TRBJ2-5	-	CASSQDAQEETQYF	TGTGCCAGCAGCCAAGATGCTCAGGAGGAGACCCAGTACTTC
many	TRBV28	TRBJ2-7	-	CASRATGLGGEQYF	TGTGCCAGCAGGGCAACAGGGTTGGGTGGCGAGCAGTACTTC
many	TRBV12-3/TRBV12-4	TRBJ2-1	-	CASSLGGPNEQFF	TGTGCCAGCAGTTTAGGGGGCCCCAATGAGCAGTTCTTC
-	TRBV29-1	TRBJ1-3	TRBD1	CSVDSDRGDTIYF	TGCAGCGTTGATAGCGACAGGGGAGACACCATATATTTT
many	TRBV29-1	TRBJ2-3	-	CSVGGVEGTDTQYF	TGCAGCGTTGGAGGGGTCGAGGGTACCGATACGCAGTATTTT
-	TRBV24-1	TRBJ1-2	-	CATSNNREGYTF	TGTGCCACCAGTAACAACCGGGAGGGCTACACCTTC
many	TRBV20-1	TRBJ2-7	TRBD2	CSAVREEDYEQYF	TGCAGCGCCGTCCGGGAGGAGGACTACGAGCAGTACTTC
-	TRBV29-1	TRBJ2-3	-	CSVEAGGPDTQYF	TGCAGCGTTGAAGCCGGGGGGCCAGATACGCAGTATTTT
few	TRBV7-2	TRBJ1-1	TRBD1	CASSLRGRVAFF	TGTGCCAGCAGCTTGAGGGGGCGAGTGGCTTTCTTT
many	TRBV5-1	TRBJ2-1	TRBD2	CASSPGTSNSYNEQFF	TGCGCCAGCAGCCCCGGGACTAGCAATTCCTACAATGAGCAGTTCTTC
-	TRBV19	TRBJ1-5	-	CASNVDSDQPQHF	TGTGCCAGTAATGTGGACAGTGATCAGCCCCAGCATTTT
few	TRBV12-3/TRBV12-4	TRBJ1-1	-	CASSYGGRTEAFF	TGTGCCAGCAGTTACGGGGGGCGGACTGAAGCTTTCTTT
few	TRBV3-1	TRBJ2-5	-	CASSPPSEETQYF	TGTGCCAGCAGCCCACCTAGCGAAGAGACCCAGTACTTC
-	TRBV20-1	TRBJ2-1	-	CSAGGDRDNEQFF	TGCAGTGCTGGAGGGGACAGAGACAATGAGCAGTTCTTC
-	TRBV11-1	TRBJ2-1	TRBD2	CASSSSGSRNEQFF	TGTGCCAGCAGCTCAAGCGGGAGCAGGAATGAGCAGTTCTTC
-	TRBV2	TRBJ1-6	-	CASSSPGLNSPLHF	TGTGCCAGCAGTTCACCGGGTCTAAATTCACCCCTCCACTTT
few	TRBV7-8	TRBJ2-1	TRBD1	CASSLEGAGVGEQFF	TGTGCCAGCAGCTTAGAGGGGGCGGGCGTTGGTGAGCAGTTCTTC
many	TRBV7-2	TRBJ2-4	-	CASSLVSGPEYF	TGTGCCAGCAGCTTAGTCTCAGGGCCGGAGTACTTC
-	TRBV25-1	TRBJ1-3	-	CASLSGNTIYF	TGTGCCAGCCTTTCTGGAAACACCATATATTTT
many	TRBV13	TRBJ1-3	-	CASSLKSGHSGNTIYF	TGTGCCAGCAGCTTAAAGAGCGGACACTCTGGAAACACCATATATTTT
-	TRBV2	TRBJ2-4	-	CASSEGASIAKNIQYF	TGTGCCAGCAGTGAGGGAGCGTCTATAGCCAAAAACATTCAGTACTTC
-	TRBV27	TRBJ2-7	-	CASSLSWTYEQYF	TGTGCCAGCAGTTTATCGTGGACCTACGAGCAGTACTTC
few	TRBV27	TRBJ2-7	-	CASSLSWRQTYEQYF	TGTGCCAGCAGTTTATCGTGGAGACAAACCTACGAGCAGTACTTC
few	TRBV11-2	TRBJ2-3	TRBD2	CASSRPSGSGRWADTQYF	TGTGCCAGCAGCCGCCCTTCGGGTAGCGGGAGGTGGGCAGATACGCAGTATTTT
many	TRBV12-3/TRBV12-4	TRBJ2-1	TRBD2	CASSSGLAGDEQFF	TGTGCCAGCAGTTCGGGACTAGCGGGAGATGAGCAGTTCTTC
many	TRBV7-2	TRBJ2-7	TRBD1	CASSPQGHEQYF	TGTGCCAGCAGCCCACAGGGGCACGAGCAGTACTTC
many	TRBV6-5	TRBJ1-3	-	CASSSLQLSGNTIYF	TGTGCCAGCAGTTCCCTCCAGCTCTCTGGAAACACCATATATTTT
-	TRBV6-1	TRBJ2-1	-	CASSESSRPYNEQFF	TGTGCCAGCAGTGAATCCTCCCGGCCCTACAATGAGCAGTTCTTC
many	TRBV27	TRBJ1-1	TRBD1	CASSGQGAYTEAFF	TGTGCCAGCAGTGGACAGGGGGCTTACACTGAAGCTTTCTTT
many	TRBV2	TRBJ2-2	-	CASTLATFTGELFF	TGTGCCAGCACCCTAGCGACCTTCACCGGGGAGCTGTTTTTT